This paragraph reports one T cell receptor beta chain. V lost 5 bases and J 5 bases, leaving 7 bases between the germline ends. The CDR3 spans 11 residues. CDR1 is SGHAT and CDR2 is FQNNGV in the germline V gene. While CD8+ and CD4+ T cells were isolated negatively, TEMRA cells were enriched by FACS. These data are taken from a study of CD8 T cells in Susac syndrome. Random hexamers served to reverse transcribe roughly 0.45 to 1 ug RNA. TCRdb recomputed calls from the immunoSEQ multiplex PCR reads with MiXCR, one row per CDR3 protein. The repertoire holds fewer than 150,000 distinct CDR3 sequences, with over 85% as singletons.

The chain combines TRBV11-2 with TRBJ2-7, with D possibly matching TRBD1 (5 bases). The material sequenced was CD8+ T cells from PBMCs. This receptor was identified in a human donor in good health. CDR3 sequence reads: CASSGHNEQYF. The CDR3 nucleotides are TGTGCCAGCAGCGGACACAACGAGCAGTACTTC.